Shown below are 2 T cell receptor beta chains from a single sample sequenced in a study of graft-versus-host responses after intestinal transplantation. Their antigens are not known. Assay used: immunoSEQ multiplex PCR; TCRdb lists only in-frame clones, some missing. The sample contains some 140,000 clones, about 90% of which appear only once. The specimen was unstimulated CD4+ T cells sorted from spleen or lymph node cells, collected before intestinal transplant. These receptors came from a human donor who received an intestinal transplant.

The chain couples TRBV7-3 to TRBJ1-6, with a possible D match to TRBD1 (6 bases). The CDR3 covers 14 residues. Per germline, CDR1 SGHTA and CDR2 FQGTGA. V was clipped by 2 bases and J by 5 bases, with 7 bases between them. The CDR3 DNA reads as TGTGCCAGCAGCTTACAGGGGAATAATTCACCCCTCCACTTT. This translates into CASSLQGNNSPLHF.

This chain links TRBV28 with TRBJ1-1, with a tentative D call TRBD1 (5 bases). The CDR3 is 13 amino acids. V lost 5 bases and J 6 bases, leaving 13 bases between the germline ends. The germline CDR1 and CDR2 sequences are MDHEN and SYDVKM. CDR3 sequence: CASSGGGRAEAFF. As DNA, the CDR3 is TGTGCCAGCAGTGGGGGAGGGAGGGCTGAAGCTTTCTTT.